The 21 T cell receptor beta chains below all came from one sample that was sequenced in a study of patients and donors after allogeneic stem cell transplantation. TCRdb re-called the RT-PCR reads with MiXCR, one entry per CDR3 protein. The data contain about 4,200 distinct CDR3 sequences, around 16% of them seen just once; the ten biggest clones take up 65% to 80%. The specimen sequenced was blood, either unsorted or a sorted T cell fraction (not recorded which). The receptor set was obtained from a human donor who was either an allogeneic HSCT recipient or a stem cell or donor lymphocyte infusion donor (not recorded which). It is not recorded whose cells these are; they may come from a transplant donor.

The chain carries TRBV6-4 and TRBJ1-6; 7 bases fit TRBD1. V lost 4 bases, J lost 9 bases, and 6 bases stayed unmatched. The germline V gene encodes CDR1 MRHNA and CDR2 SNTAGT. The CDR3 is made up of 14 amino acids. The DNA of the CDR3 is TGTGCCAGCAGTGCTGTCAGGGGGAGTTCACCCCTCCACTTT. Translated, it gives CASSAVRGSSPLHF.

This clonotype was recorded at least ten times. J is TRBJ2-7 and V is TRBV6-6, with D perhaps assigned TRBD1 or TRBD2 (6 bases each). Germline CDR1 MNHNY, CDR2 SVGAGI (reference sequence). V shed 6 bases and J shed 1 base, with 13 bases lying between them. The CDR3 is 14 residues long. The CDR3 loop reads CASRLTGRSYEQYF. DNA of the CDR3: TGTGCCAGCAGACTAACAGGGAGGTCCTACGAGCAGTACTTC.

This clonotype was seen a few times. J is TRBJ2-1 and V is TRBV12-3 or TRBV12-4, with D possibly being TRBD1 or TRBD2 (5 bases each). V was trimmed by 2 bases and J by 8 bases, leaving 25 bases between them. This CDR3 has 18 amino acids. The CDR3 bases are TGTGCCAGCAGTTTAAGGCGGCCAGGGCCAGGGCTGGGGGATGAGCAGTTCTTC. This encodes CASSLRRPGPGLGDEQFF.

This clonotype was observed a handful of times. This chain links TRBV10-3 with TRBJ2-5, with D hard to call. The length of the CDR3 is 13 residues. V was pared by 4 bases and J by 2 bases, with 8 bases between. Germline CDR1 ENHRY, CDR2 SYGVKD. CDR3 amino acids: CAISGWLQETQYF. The CDR3 nucleotides read TGTGCCATCAGTGGGTGGCTACAAGAGACCCAGTACTTC.

V and J are TRBV7-9 and TRBJ1-1; 7 nucleotides agree with TRBD1. Germline CDR1 and CDR2: SEHNR and FQNEAQ (reference sequence). Trimming took 8 bases from V and 0 from J; bases not matched to a gene: 3. The CDR3 spans 13 residues. CDR3 sequence (DNA): TGTGCCAGCCAGGGACAGTTGAACACTGAAGCTTTCTTT. Its protein is CASQGQLNTEAFF.

The chain carries TRBV2 and TRBJ1-1, with 9 positions matching TRBD1. Germline V gene sequence: CDR1 SNHLY, CDR2 FYNNEI. The CDR3 runs to 14 residues. The ends lost 6 bases at V and 10 bases at J; junction bases unmatched: 12. The CDR3 DNA follows: TGTGCCAGCAGAGGGGTAGACAGGGGGACGCTAGCTTTCTTT. It translates to CASRGVDRGTLAFF.

This clonotype has a handful of counts. The rearrangement uses TRBV12-3 or TRBV12-4 and TRBJ2-7; D might be TRBD1 (5 bases). The CDR3 loop spans 14 amino acids. The V and J ends lost 2 bases and 0 bases respectively, with 8 bases between them. Here the CDR3 DNA reads TGTGCCAGCAGTTTAAGGGGCCACTCCTACGAGCAGTACTTC. It encodes CASSLRGHSYEQYF.

This clonotype has at least ten counts. V usage is TRBV20-1 and J usage is TRBJ1-3; no firm D call. The CDR3 loop spans 13 amino acids. V lost 4 bases and J lost 2, with 9 bases in between. The germline V gene has CDR1 DFQATT and CDR2 SNEGSKA (reference sequence). The CDR3 DNA sequence: TGCAGTGCTAAAGACAATGCTGGAAACACCATATATTTT. It yields the protein CSAKDNAGNTIYF.

This clonotype was counted ten times or more. This rearrangement joins TRBV29-1 to TRBJ2-1; D is perhaps TRBD2 (6 bases). Per germline, CDR1 SQVTM and CDR2 ANQGSEA. V lost 3 bases to trimming and J lost 4 bases, with 13 bases between them. This CDR3 contains 14 residues. DNA of the CDR3: TGCAGCGTTGAGGACGGGAGTGGGTACAATGAGCAGTTCTTC. Amino acids: CSVEDGSGYNEQFF.

V and J are TRBV20-1 and TRBJ1-1, with a possible D match to TRBD1 (5 bases). Germline values: CDR1 DFQATT, CDR2 SNEGSKA (reference sequence). This CDR3 is built from 15 residues. The V and J ends lost 3 bases and 9 bases respectively, with 23 bases between them. The CDR3 region is CSASPPTGRDRQAFF. The CDR3, as DNA: TGCAGTGCTAGCCCCCCGACGGGCAGGGACCGTCAAGCTTTCTTT.

This clonotype has more than one count but fewer than ten. The chain couples TRBV28 to TRBJ1-5; D call uncertain. The CDR3 runs to 11 residues. Trimming shortened V by 7 bases and J by 9 bases, and 10 bases separated the two germline ends. The germline V gene encodes CDR1 MDHEN and CDR2 SYDVKM. The CDR3 sequence: CASTSEGPQHF. The CDR3, as DNA: TGTGCCAGCACCTCCGAAGGGCCCCAGCATTTT.

This chain joins TRBV6-4 and TRBJ2-3; D possibly uses TRBD1 or TRBD2 (5 bases each). The CDR3 totals 15 residues. CDR1 and CDR2 from the germline V gene are MRHNA and SNTAGT. Deletions cut 6 bases from V and 2 bases from J, with 15 bases between. The CDR3 DNA follows: TGTGCCAGCAGCCTAGAGAGGGGAACCACAGATACGCAGTATTTT. Residues: CASSLERGTTDTQYF.

This chain connects TRBV25-1 to TRBJ2-2; unclear D gene. V lost 3 bases and J 4 bases, leaving 12 bases between the germline ends. This CDR3 is 15 amino acids long. Germline values: CDR1 MGHDK, CDR2 SYGVNS. CDR3 sequence reads: CASSEPGPPTGELFF. CDR3 sequence (DNA): TGTGCCAGCAGTGAGCCGGGTCCCCCCACCGGGGAGCTGTTTTTT. Using reference TRBV25-1 and TRBJ2-2 for the parts outside the CDR3, the full variable domain is EADIYQTPRYLVIGTGKKITLECSQTMGHDKMYWYQQDPGMELHLIHYSYGVNSTEKGDLSSESTVSRIRTEHFPLTLESARPSHTSQYLCASSEPGPPTGELFFGEGSRLTVL.

This clonotype has a count of ten or more. V and J are TRBV10-3 and TRBJ2-2; TRBD1 matches at 8 bases. This CDR3 region has 17 residues. V lost 4 bases and J lost 0; bases outside the gene matches: 7. Germline V lookup: CDR1 ENHRY, CDR2 SYGVKD. The CDR3 here is CAISVVQGETNTGELFF. CDR3 DNA: TGTGCCATCAGTGTTGTACAGGGGGAGACGAACACCGGGGAGCTGTTTTTT.

A note on this clonotype: One base away lies a much larger clone, so this may be a sequencing read error. The rearrangement joins TRBV5-1 to TRBJ2-7, with a tentative D call TRBD2 (5 bases). From germline, CDR1 is SGHRS and CDR2 YFSETQ. The CDR3 loop spans 15 amino acids. The V end lost 5 bases, the J end lost 2 bases, and 17 bases lay between the germline ends. CDR3 nucleotide sequence: TGCGCCAGCAGACCCTTCTTCTGGGAGACCTACGAGCAGTACTTC. This codes for CASRPFFWETYEQYF.

This chain connects TRBV5-3 to TRBJ2-2; 7 bases agree with TRBD1. TRBV5-3 counts as an open reading frame of uncertain function. Germline trimming cut 4 bases from V and 3 bases from J; bases unmatched to any gene: 6. CDR3 size: 15 residues. CDR3 protein: CARSHRTGYTGELFF. CDR3 sequence (DNA): TGTGCCAGAAGCCATAGGACAGGCTACACCGGGGAGCTGTTTTTT.

This clonotype was counted a few times. The rearrangement joins TRBV10-2 to TRBJ2-1; D unresolved. The V gene's germline CDR1 is WSHSY and CDR2 SAAADI. This CDR3 contains 13 residues. V was trimmed by 2 bases and J by 7 bases, leaving 9 bases between them. Written as DNA, the CDR3 is TGCGCCAGCAGTGAGAGGCGTAGGAATGAGCAGTTCTTC. Translated, it gives CASSERRRNEQFF.

This clonotype was observed at least ten times. The rearrangement uses TRBV10-1 and TRBJ2-3; 7 nucleotides agree with TRBD2. V shed 0 bases and J 2 bases; nucleotides not matched to a gene: 2. Germline CDR1 WNHNN, CDR2 SYGVQD (reference sequence). The CDR3 totals 15 residues. Here the CDR3 DNA reads TGCGCCAGCAGTGAGTCGCTAGCGGCCACAGATACGCAGTATTTT. Translation gives CASSESLAATDTQYF.

The CDR3 sequence: CASSLVRAGEPQHF. CDR3 nucleotides: TGTGCCAGCAGCTTAGTTAGGGCTGGTGAGCCCCAGCATTTT. The V call is TRBV7-8, the J call TRBJ1-5; D remains unclear. Germline V gene lookup returns CDR1 SGHVS and CDR2 FQNEAQ. The V and J ends lost 1 base and 8 bases respectively, with 12 bases between them. The CDR3 extends over 14 amino acids.

The chain joins TRBV6-1 to TRBJ1-1; 8 bases align to TRBD1. J gave up 1 base and V 5 bases, and 6 bases lay outside the gene matches. The CDR3 contains 15 residues. Germline-derived CDR1 and CDR2 are MNHNS and SASEGT. The CDR3 here is CASSQAGGKNTEAFF. As DNA, the CDR3 is TGTGCCAGCAGTCAGGCAGGGGGCAAGAACACTGAAGCTTTCTTT.

The chain employs TRBV7-9 and TRBJ2-7, with D perhaps matching TRBD1 (5 bases). The length of the CDR3 is 13 residues. V gave up 5 bases and J gave up 0 bases, with 8 bases separating them. The germline CDR1 and CDR2 sequences are SEHNR and FQNEAQ (reference sequence). Here the CDR3 reads CASSATDSYEQYF. For the CDR3, the DNA is TGTGCCAGCAGCGCGACAGACTCCTACGAGCAGTACTTC.